This T cell receptor (beta chain) stems from a study of T cells in narcolepsy. The length of the CDR3 is 16 residues. V lost 2 bases and J 3 bases, leaving 17 bases between the germline ends. The germline V gene has CDR1 SGHNT and CDR2 YYREEE (reference sequence). Sequencing was performed with immunoSEQ multiplex PCR; in TCRdb, only in-frame clones are kept and a portion is missing. Seen here are some 30,000 clones, roughly 80% observed once, and the top ten hold roughly 3.8%. The clonotype was recovered from a human donor in good health. The chain joins TRBV5-4 to TRBJ1-2, with a possible D match to TRBD1 (5 bases). The sample was memory (CD45RA-) CD4+ T cells from blood. CDR3 protein: CASSLPGTDRDYGYTF. The CDR3 DNA is TGTGCCAGCAGCTTACCGGGCACAGACAGAGACTATGGCTACACCTTC.